The 25 T cell receptor beta chains reported below all come from one sample, sequenced in a study of T cell changes during pregnancy in multiple sclerosis. Produced via immunoSEQ multiplex PCR; TCRdb's table is partial and in-frame only. The sample records around 63,000 clones, 91% being singletons. The material was peripheral blood, obtained in the third trimester of pregnancy. Receptors originate from a female donor in good health, enrolled as a control in a pregnancy study.

The chain recombines TRBV5-4 with TRBJ2-1, with TRBD2 matching 8 bases. The CDR3 has 15 amino acids. CDR1 is SGHNT, CDR2 YYREEE, per germline (reference sequence). The J segment lost 6 bases and the V segment lost 0 bases, leaving 5 bases of the junction unmatched. The CDR3 here is CASSLDSGSFNEQFF. CDR3 bases: TGTGCCAGCAGCTTGGACAGCGGGAGTTTCAATGAGCAGTTCTTC.

The V call is TRBV5-1, the J call TRBJ1-2, with TRBD1 as a possible D gene (5 bases). V gave up 4 bases and J gave up 4 bases, with 17 bases separating them. Germline lookup yields CDR1 SGHRS and CDR2 YFSETQ. The CDR3 extends over 15 amino acids. The CDR3 bases are TGCGCCAGCAGCGTCCCAGGGAACCCTCCCTATGGCTACACCTTC. Its translation: CASSVPGNPPYGYTF.

This clone was counted only a few times. The chain recombines TRBV6-4 with TRBJ1-1; D ambiguous. Germline V gives CDR1 MRHNA, CDR2 SNTAGT. The CDR3 consists of 13 residues. Trimming cost V 5 bases and J 4 bases, with 11 bases left between them. CDR3 in DNA: TGTGCCAGCAGTCCCGAGGAGGGCACTGAAGCTTTCTTT. Protein sequence: CASSPEEGTEAFF.

CDR3 sequence: CASSDLWTGTTYNEQFF. The CDR3 coding sequence is TGCGCCAGCAGTGACCTTTGGACAGGTACCACCTACAATGAGCAGTTCTTC. V and J are TRBV10-2 and TRBJ2-1; 7 positions match TRBD1. Germline V CDR1 and CDR2: WSHSY, SAAADI. V dropped 3 bases and J dropped 2; count of bases not matched to a gene: 10. The CDR3 is made up of 17 amino acids.

J is TRBJ2-7 and V is TRBV4-2, with TRBD2 identical over 10 bases. Trimming took 2 bases from V and 6 from J; bases not matched to a gene: 10. Germline V gene data show CDR1 as LGHNA and CDR2 as YNFKEQ. The CDR3 length is 16 residues. CDR3 amino acids: CASSQPASGGIAEQYF. CDR3 sequence (DNA): TGTGCCAGCAGCCAACCCGCTAGCGGGGGAATCGCCGAGCAGTACTTC.

The CDR3 DNA sequence: TGTGCCAGCAGCTTAGTTGGGGGAGGAGCTTTCTTT. As protein: CASSLVGGGAFF. J is TRBJ1-1 and V is TRBV7-9; TRBD1 is a possible D gene (5 bases). The CDR3 spans 12 residues. V lost 1 base, J lost 10 bases, and 10 bases lay in between. CDR1 and CDR2 from the germline V gene are SEHNR and FQNEAQ (reference sequence).

The chain joins TRBV12-5 to TRBJ1-1, with TRBD1 as a possible D gene (5 bases). The CDR3 length is 15 residues. CDR1 and CDR2 from the germline V gene are LGHNT and FRNRAP. The V end lost 2 bases, the J end lost 3 bases, and 13 bases lay between the germline ends. The CDR3 sequence: CASGLYQGQYTEAFF. DNA of the CDR3: TGTGCTAGTGGTTTGTATCAGGGTCAGTACACTGAAGCTTTCTTT.

This chain connects TRBV29-1 to TRBJ1-5; D is perhaps TRBD1 (5 bases). From germline, CDR1 is SQVTM and CDR2 ANQGSEA. This CDR3 region has 13 residues. Trimming pared 4 bases from V and 7 bases from J, leaving 14 bases between. The CDR3 here is CSVAHGGNQPQHF. The CDR3 region has the DNA TGCAGCGTTGCCCACGGGGGAAACCAGCCCCAGCATTTT.

The J gene is TRBJ1-2, the V gene TRBV2; 9 bases match TRBD1. Germline assignment: CDR1 SNHLY and CDR2 FYNNEI. The V gene end was trimmed by 9 bases and the J gene end by 4 bases; junction bases not matched to a gene: 6. The CDR3 totals 13 residues. CDR3 nucleotide sequence: TGTGCCAGTACAGGGGGCTTCACCTATGGCTACACCTTC. Translated, it gives CASTGGFTYGYTF.

The gene calls are TRBV6-4 and TRBJ1-2; a possible D gene is TRBD1 (6 bases). V dropped 0 bases and J dropped 4 bases, with 15 bases sitting between them. This CDR3 contains 16 residues. Germline lookup yields CDR1 MRHNA and CDR2 SNTAGT. The CDR3 DNA reads as TGTGCCAGCAGTGACTCGACAGGTCGGTGGGGCTATGGCTACACCTTC. As protein: CASSDSTGRWGYGYTF.

V and J are TRBV6-5 and TRBJ2-7; 8 bases fit TRBD1. The CDR3 consists of 13 residues. From germline, CDR1 is MNHEY and CDR2 SVGAGI. V dropped 5 bases and J dropped 6; count of bases not matched to a gene: 6. CDR3 DNA sequence: TGTGCCAGCAGTGCCCAGGGGGCGCGCGAGCAGTACTTC. It specifies CASSAQGAREQYF.

The chain links TRBV7-9 to TRBJ2-1; D is possibly TRBD1 (5 bases). The germline gives CDR1 SEHNR, CDR2 FQNEAQ (reference sequence). The V end lost 0 bases, the J end lost 8 bases, and 8 bases lay between the germline ends. There are 13 residues in the CDR3. For the CDR3, the DNA is TGTGCCAGCAGCTTAGCAGGGGTCGATGAGCAGTTCTTC. This encodes CASSLAGVDEQFF.

The CDR3 DNA sequence: TGTGCCAGCAGTTTTGAGGGGAGGGGTATGTACAATGAGCAGTTCTTC. Translation gives CASSFEGRGMYNEQFF. The chain is built from TRBV27 and TRBJ2-1, with 7 bases aligning to TRBD2. There are 16 residues in the CDR3. V shed 3 bases, J shed 4 bases, and the junction held 9 bases outside the gene matches. Germline loops: CDR1 MNHEY, CDR2 SMNVEV (reference sequence).

This chain joins TRBV5-1 and TRBJ2-7; possible D gene TRBD2, 6 bases. V dropped 5 bases and J dropped 0 bases, with 12 bases sitting between them. The germline V gene has CDR1 SGHRS and CDR2 YFSETQ. This CDR3 contains 14 residues. The CDR3 loop is CASSGGTGSYEQYF. DNA for the CDR3: TGCGCCAGCAGTGGGGGGACTGGCTCCTACGAGCAGTACTTC.

This clone was detected only once. The chain combines TRBV9 with TRBJ1-2; no definite D call. The germline CDR1 and CDR2 sequences are SGDLS and YYNGEE. The germline V and J ends were trimmed by 3 bases and 5 bases, with 11 bases remaining between them. The CDR3 is 13 residues long. The CDR3 coding sequence is TGTGCCAGCAGCGACACCCTGAGGTATGGCTACACCTTC. It is translated as CASSDTLRYGYTF.

This rearrangement joins TRBV5-1 to TRBJ2-3; 12 bases agree with TRBD2. There are 15 residues in the CDR3. The ends lost 6 bases at V and 4 bases at J; junction bases unmatched: 6. The germline gives CDR1 SGHRS, CDR2 YFSETQ. The DNA for the CDR3 is TGCGCCAGCACCGCGACTAGCGGGAGAGCAGATACGCAGTATTTT. Protein sequence: CASTATSGRADTQYF.

This chain connects TRBV6-1 to TRBJ1-1; D gene unclear. From germline, CDR1 is MNHNS and CDR2 SASEGT. The CDR3 extends over 15 amino acids. Deletions cut 2 bases from V and 0 bases from J, with 10 bases between. The CDR3 here is CASSEWASMNTEAFF. As DNA, the CDR3 is TGTGCCAGCAGTGAATGGGCGAGTATGAACACTGAAGCTTTCTTT.

The CDR3 coding sequence is TGCGCCAGCAGCTTTGGGACATTAGGAGGGGAGCTGTTTTTT. Translation: CASSFGTLGGELFF. This rearrangement joins TRBV5-1 to TRBJ2-2; a weak D match, TRBD1 (6 bases). Trimming pared 2 bases from V and 8 bases from J, leaving 13 bases between. This CDR3 comprises 14 residues. Germline V gene sequence: CDR1 SGHRS, CDR2 YFSETQ.

The gene calls are TRBV27 and TRBJ2-7, with D hard to call. This CDR3 has 15 residues. V was clipped by 5 bases and J by 2 bases, with 16 bases between them. The V gene's germline CDR1 is MNHEY and CDR2 SMNVEV (reference sequence). CDR3 bases: TGTGCCAGCAGTCTAGACGCAACGAGTACCTACGAGCAGTACTTC. Translating gives CASSLDATSTYEQYF.

The V and J genes are TRBV20-1 and TRBJ2-7, with TRBD1 as a possible D gene (6 bases). Germline V gene data show CDR1 as DFQATT and CDR2 as SNEGSKA (reference sequence). This CDR3 region has 11 residues. V gave up 5 bases and J gave up 3 bases, with 8 bases separating them. As DNA, the CDR3 is TGCAGTGCTCCGGACAGCTACGAGCAGTACTTC. Protein: CSAPDSYEQYF.

The V gene is TRBV10-3, the J gene TRBJ2-1, with TRBD2 identical over 10 bases. Germline V gene sequence: CDR1 ENHRY, CDR2 SYGVKD. CDR3 size: 16 residues. With 8 bases clipped from V and 3 bases from J, the junction kept 10 bases outside the gene matches. The CDR3 sequence is CAIGASGTSDYNEQFF. The CDR3 bases are TGTGCCATCGGGGCTTCGGGGACTAGCGACTACAATGAGCAGTTCTTC.

In its sample, this clone was seen once. V and J are TRBV7-6 and TRBJ2-7; possible D gene TRBD2, 5 bases. This CDR3 is 13 amino acids long. Germline V gene lookup returns CDR1 SGHVS and CDR2 FNYEAQ. V lost 1 base and J lost 6, with 10 bases in between. The CDR3 reads CASSLDGSAEQYF. DNA for the CDR3: TGTGCCAGCAGCTTAGATGGTAGCGCCGAGCAGTACTTC.

This clone was found once. The CDR3 sequence is CASSARTGGEKLFF. CDR3 bases: TGTGCCAGCAGCGCCCGGACAGGGGGTGAAAAACTGTTTTTT. J is TRBJ1-4 and V is TRBV9; 10 bases map to TRBD1. Per germline, CDR1 SGDLS and CDR2 YYNGEE. The CDR3 contains 14 residues. The V and J ends lost 3 bases and 7 bases, in that order; junction bases with no gene match: 3.

The chain recombines TRBV27 with TRBJ2-1; TRBD2 aligns across 10 bases. CDR1 is MNHEY and CDR2 is SMNVEV in the germline V gene (reference sequence). The V segment lost 4 bases and the J segment 0 bases; nucleotides outside the gene matches: 3. The CDR3 length is 16 residues. The CDR3 DNA is TGTGCCAGCAGTTCCCCTAGCGGGAGCTCCTACAATGAGCAGTTCTTC. Its protein product is CASSSPSGSSYNEQFF.

The rearrangement joins TRBV19 to TRBJ2-2, with TRBD2 matching over 7 bases. J lost 5 bases, V lost 4 bases, and 10 bases had no gene match. The length of the CDR3 is 16 residues. Per germline, CDR1 LNHDA and CDR2 SQIVND (reference sequence). The CDR3 DNA is TGTGCCAGTAGTAATTCGGCGGGAGCAGGGACCGGGGAGCTGTTTTTT. Protein product: CASSNSAGAGTGELFF.